A single sample gave rise to the 24 T cell receptor beta chains below, sequenced in a study of control samples from healthy donors and cancer patients. Repertoires were generated with immunoSEQ multiplex PCR, while TCRdb's copy carries only in-frame clones and drops some. The table records about 100,000 clones, roughly 87% of them present only once. The specimen was blood. These receptors were obtained from a woman aged 50 to 65 in good health.

The DNA for the CDR3 is TGTGCCAGCTCACCACTCCCAGCGGGAGGGGGCACCGGGGAGCTGTTTTTT. This codes for CASSPLPAGGGTGELFF. The gene calls are TRBV18 and TRBJ2-2; 10 bases are shared with TRBD2. The CDR3 has 17 residues. Germline CDR1 reads KGHSH; CDR2 reads LQKENI. V was pared by 1 base and J by 4 bases, with 6 bases of the junction left unmatched.

The chain joins TRBV7-9 to TRBJ1-1; TRBD1 matches 10 bases. The J segment lost 4 bases and the V segment lost 3 bases, leaving 2 bases of the junction unmatched. This CDR3 has 14 amino acids. Per germline, CDR1 SEHNR and CDR2 FQNEAQ (reference sequence). CDR3 sequence: CASSFRTGGTEAFF. The CDR3 DNA reads as TGTGCCAGCAGCTTCCGGACAGGGGGCACTGAAGCTTTCTTT.

The chain carries TRBV7-8 and TRBJ2-2; no firm D call. Germline CDR1 is SGHVS and CDR2 is FQNEAQ. The V end lost 4 bases, the J end lost 6 bases, and 24 bases lay between the germline ends. The CDR3 has 18 amino acids. Here the CDR3 reads CASSSSDQVQWGSGELFF. As DNA, the CDR3 is TGTGCCAGCAGCTCCTCGGATCAGGTTCAGTGGGGTTCCGGGGAGCTGTTTTTT.

The chain uses TRBV13 and TRBJ1-3; unclear D gene. Germline-derived CDR1 and CDR2 are PRHDT and FYEKMQ (reference sequence). CDR3 length: 10 amino acids. The V and J ends lost 6 bases and 5 bases respectively, with 2 bases between them. Here the CDR3 DNA reads TGTGCCAGCAGTAGAAACACCATATATTTT. Its translation: CASSRNTIYF.

This sequence joins TRBV6-5 and TRBJ2-7; tentative D call: TRBD1 (6 bases). This CDR3 contains 13 residues. Per germline, CDR1 MNHEY and CDR2 SVGAGI. V was shortened by 6 bases and J by 9 bases, with 18 bases between the two germline ends. CDR3 residues: CASSPNTGLGQYF. CDR3 sequence (DNA): TGTGCCAGCAGCCCCAATACAGGGCTCGGGCAGTACTTC.

V and J are TRBV2 and TRBJ1-5; a weak D match, TRBD1 (5 bases). Trimming left V 8 bases short and J 2 bases short, with 13 bases between. Germline loops: CDR1 SNHLY, CDR2 FYNNEI. CDR3 length equals 14 residues. CDR3 sequence: CASRKTEGNQPQHF. DNA for the CDR3: TGTGCCAGCCGTAAGACAGAGGGCAATCAGCCCCAGCATTTT.

This sequence joins TRBV5-1 and TRBJ2-3; 7 bases align to TRBD2. This CDR3 contains 14 residues. V trimming: 4 bases; J trimming: 2 bases; junction bases outside the gene matches: 4. CDR1 SGHRS and CDR2 YFSETQ come from the germline V gene. This CDR3 is CASSVGTITDTQYF. The CDR3 bases are TGCGCCAGCAGCGTAGGGACTATCACAGATACGCAGTATTTT.

Only one count was recorded for this clone. CDR3 amino acids: CASSSIAGGNYEQYF. The CDR3 nucleotides read TGTGCCAGCAGCTCCATCGCGGGGGGAAACTACGAGCAGTACTTC. The chain links TRBV7-2 to TRBJ2-7, with 8 bases that match TRBD2. CDR3 length: 15 amino acids. Germline V gene data show CDR1 as SGHTA and CDR2 as FQGNSA. V gave up 4 bases and J gave up 3 bases; unmatched junction bases: 8.

The J gene is TRBJ1-1, the V gene TRBV7-3; 8 bases map to TRBD1. Germline V gene sequence: CDR1 SGHTA, CDR2 FQGTGA. Trimming at V came to 1 base and at J to 10 bases, leaving 8 bases not matched to a gene. The CDR3 has 14 amino acids. The DNA for the CDR3 is TGTGCCAGCAGCTTAAGCCCAGGGGGCCGCATAGCTTTCTTT. Translated: CASSLSPGGRIAFF.

V is TRBV11-2 and J is TRBJ2-1; 14 nucleotides align to TRBD2. CDR1 is SGHAT and CDR2 is FQNNGV in the germline V gene. CDR3 length equals 19 residues. J was trimmed by 4 bases and V by 4 bases; bases with no gene match: 12. The CDR3 sequence is CASSSLSRTSGGNYNEQFF. The DNA of the CDR3 is TGTGCCAGCAGCTCGCTCTCGCGGACTAGCGGGGGGAATTACAATGAGCAGTTCTTC. Full variable domain (remainder filled in from reference TRBV11-2 and TRBJ2-1): EAGVAQSPRYKIIEKRQSVAFWCNPISGHATLYWYQQILGQGPKLLIQFQNNGVVDDSQLPKDRFSAERLKGVDSTLKIQPAKLEDSAVYLCASSSLSRTSGGNYNEQFFGPGTRLTVL.

V usage is TRBV5-1 and J usage is TRBJ2-3, with TRBD2 matching 12 bases. In germline, CDR1 is SGHRS, CDR2 YFSETQ. J lost 2 bases, V lost 3 bases, and 4 bases had no gene match. The CDR3 is 16 residues long. CDR3 sequence reads: CASSSLAGGITDTQYF. The CDR3 coding sequence is TGCGCCAGCAGCTCCCTAGCGGGGGGGATCACAGATACGCAGTATTTT.

The V gene is TRBV20-1, the J gene TRBJ2-5; D is undetermined. The V end was cut by 5 bases, the J end by 5 bases, with 6 bases between. CDR1 DFQATT and CDR2 SNEGSKA come from the germline V gene (reference sequence). The CDR3 loop spans 10 amino acids. The DNA of the CDR3 is TGCAGTGCTGGCCCGGAGACCCAGTACTTC. This sequence encodes CSAGPETQYF.

V is TRBV11-2 and J is TRBJ2-3, with 9 bases lining up with TRBD2. The V and J ends lost 2 bases and 10 bases, in that order; junction bases with no gene match: 7. This CDR3 is 14 amino acids long. The germline V gene encodes CDR1 SGHAT and CDR2 FQNNGV. CDR3 sequence: CASSLRLAGLAQYF. The DNA of the CDR3 is TGTGCCAGCAGCTTACGGCTAGCGGGACTCGCGCAGTATTTT.

V and J are TRBV7-9 and TRBJ2-2; 8 bases are a match to TRBD2. Germline CDR1 is SEHNR and CDR2 is FQNEAQ (reference sequence). CDR3 length: 18 residues. J was trimmed by 7 bases and V by 0 bases; bases with no gene match: 13. This chain's CDR3 is CASSLASPQRESGGELFF. The CDR3 DNA sequence: TGTGCCAGCAGCTTAGCGTCCCCCCAGCGGGAGTCGGGCGGGGAGCTGTTTTTT.

The chain recombines TRBV6-5 with TRBJ2-1; 7 bases map to TRBD2. V trimming: 6 bases; J trimming: 2 bases; junction bases outside the gene matches: 7. The CDR3 extends over 15 amino acids. Germline V CDR1 and CDR2: MNHEY, SVGAGI. The CDR3 bases are TGTGCCAGCAGGGGAGGGCCGGAGGCCTACAATGAGCAGTTCTTC. The encoded protein is CASRGGPEAYNEQFF.

This rearrangement joins TRBV11-2 to TRBJ1-5; no clear D. CDR3 size: 15 residues. Between the trimmed V and J ends, which lost 1 base and 7 bases, there was a span of 14 bases. Germline-derived CDR1 and CDR2 are SGHAT and FQNNGV. The CDR3 region has the DNA TGTGCCAGCAGCTTAGCGGTTGGGCTGGGCCAGCCCCAGCATTTT. It encodes CASSLAVGLGQPQHF.

The sample holds a few counts of this clone. The rearrangement joins TRBV30 to TRBJ2-5, with D unclear. Trimming shortened V by 0 bases and J by 6 bases, and 8 bases separated the two germline ends. This CDR3 has 12 residues. Germline V lookup: CDR1 GTSNPN, CDR2 SVGIG (reference sequence). This CDR3 reads CAWSVPFQTQYF. The CDR3 region has the DNA TGTGCCTGGAGTGTACCCTTCCAGACCCAGTACTTC.

The chain combines TRBV3-1 (or the pseudogene TRBV3-2) with TRBJ2-7; 12 bases map to TRBD2. V trimming: 4 bases; J trimming: 4 bases; junction bases outside the gene matches: 26. Germline loops: CDR1 LGHDT, CDR2 YNNKEL (reference sequence). CDR3 length: 22 residues. CDR3: CASSPFPEDGRLGLAGCYEQYV. DNA for the CDR3: TGTGCCAGCAGCCCCTTTCCGGAGGACGGAAGATTGGGACTAGCGGGTTGTTACGAGCAGTACGTC.

The rearrangement uses TRBV2 and TRBJ2-5; TRBD2 agrees at 9 bases. J was trimmed by 1 base and V by 6 bases; bases with no gene match: 15. This CDR3 has 18 amino acids. Germline V CDR1 and CDR2: SNHLY, FYNNEI. The CDR3 protein is CASRKSSGGRGGQETQYF. Here the CDR3 DNA reads TGTGCCAGCAGGAAGAGTAGCGGGGGCCGGGGTGGCCAAGAGACCCAGTACTTC.

The gene calls are TRBV29-1 and TRBJ2-5; D is unclear. CDR1 and CDR2 from the germline V gene are SQVTM and ANQGSEA. The CDR3 runs to 10 residues. V was clipped by 5 bases and J by 2 bases, with 3 bases between them. The chain's CDR3 is CSVPQETQYF. CDR3 nucleotide sequence: TGCAGCGTTCCTCAAGAGACCCAGTACTTC. Full variable domain (missing parts from reference TRBV29-1 and TRBJ2-5): SAVISQKPSRDICQRGTSLTIQCQVDSQVTMMFWYRQQPGQSLTLIATANQGSEATYESGFVIDKFPISRPNLTFSTLTVSNMSPEDSSIYLCSVPQETQYFGPGTRLLVL.

The CDR3: CAITWSRERGDYEQYV. As DNA, the CDR3 is TGTGCCATCACGTGGTCTCGGGAGAGAGGGGACTACGAGCAGTACGTC. This chain uses TRBV21-1 with TRBJ2-7; the table's D gene call, TRBD2, was not cross checked with the DNA. TRBV21-1 is labeled a pseudogene. The CDR3 extends over 16 amino acids.

J is TRBJ1-2 and V is TRBV27; a weak D match, TRBD1 (6 bases). This CDR3 region has 13 residues. Germline loops: CDR1 MNHEY, CDR2 SMNVEV (reference sequence). V was clipped by 4 bases and J by 7 bases, with 13 bases between them. CDR3 sequence: CASSSQGIRGYTF. For the CDR3, the DNA is TGTGCCAGCAGTTCTCAGGGGATCCGTGGCTACACCTTC.

The chain is built from TRBV30 and TRBJ1-2; D not resolved. V lost 7 bases and J 3 bases, leaving 18 bases between the germline ends. The CDR3 spans 14 residues. Germline values: CDR1 GTSNPN, CDR2 SVGIG (reference sequence). CDR3 sequence (DNA): TGTGCCTATAGGGCGGAACCTTCCTACTATGGCTACACCTTC. Translated, it gives CAYRAEPSYYGYTF.

The chain is built from TRBV18 and TRBJ1-6; D is undetermined. The CDR3 spans 15 residues. From germline, CDR1 is KGHSH and CDR2 LQKENI. V lost 2 bases, J lost 9 bases, and 14 bases lay in between. The CDR3: CASSPELAFGSPLHF. For the CDR3, the DNA is TGTGCCAGCTCACCAGAGTTGGCTTTCGGTTCACCCCTCCACTTT.